Below, 10 T cell receptor beta chains from the same sample are listed, as sequenced in a study of graft-versus-host responses after intestinal transplantation (dated by TCRdb to about 2021). The time point label, read with the paper, signifies: cells obtained before transplantation from donor or recipient. The library relied on the immunoSEQ multiplex PCR assay. TCRdb took over this immuneACCESS table, retaining in-frame rearrangements with V and J assigned. Such tables are incomplete; in checked studies, under half of the missing clones stem from an unresolved V gene, and the remainder is unexplained. The sample table records approximately 49,000 clones; around 95% of these occur just once. 0.23% of the sample is taken by the ten largest. Their recognized antigens are unknown. The material was unstimulated CD8+ T cells sorted from spleen or lymph node cells, obtained before transplant. The source of these receptors is a human donor who was the organ donor for an intestinal transplant.

This sequence joins TRBV10-3 and TRBJ2-1; no firm D call. Deletions cut 3 bases from V and 1 base from J, with 7 bases between. Per germline, CDR1 ENHRY and CDR2 SYGVKD. The CDR3 sequence is 14 residues long. The CDR3 nucleotides are TGTGCCATCAGTGATACAGCATCCTACAATGAGCAGTTCTTC. This codes for CAISDTASYNEQFF.

The J gene is TRBJ2-7, the V gene TRBV28, with 7 positions matching TRBD1. CDR3 length: 17 amino acids. Germline CDR1 MDHEN, CDR2 SYDVKM. With 5 bases clipped from V and 3 bases from J, the junction kept 16 bases outside the gene matches. The CDR3 bases are TGTGCCAGCAGTCCCCGAGGGATGTTAGGGGGCGACTACGAGCAGTACTTC. Encoded protein: CASSPRGMLGGDYEQYF.

V and J are TRBV7-2 and TRBJ1-2; no firm D call. With 1 base removed from V and 7 bases from J, the gap between germline ends came to 16 bases. The CDR3 extends over 15 amino acids. Germline V gives CDR1 SGHTA, CDR2 FQGNSA. The CDR3 loop reads CASSLVGEGGFGYTF. The CDR3 DNA follows: TGTGCCAGCAGCTTAGTAGGAGAGGGCGGGTTTGGCTACACCTTC.

The rearrangement joins TRBV6-1 to TRBJ2-1; 7 bases match TRBD2. The CDR3 is made up of 15 amino acids. In germline, CDR1 is MNHNS, CDR2 SASEGT. J gave up 3 bases and V 0 bases, and 2 bases lay outside the gene matches. CDR3 sequence reads: CASSEASSGYNEQFF. CDR3 DNA: TGTGCCAGCAGTGAAGCGTCTAGCGGCTACAATGAGCAGTTCTTC.

V usage is TRBV5-1 and J usage is TRBJ2-5; 10 nucleotides agree with TRBD1. Judging by the DNA end, TRBJ2-7 fits better; the J call may be wrong. Per germline, CDR1 SGHRS and CDR2 YFSETQ. The CDR3 has 17 residues. The CDR3 DNA is TGCGCCAGCAGCCCCGCCCGGACAGGGGGACGTTTCTACGAGCAGTACTTC. Its translation is CASSPARTGGRFYEQYF.

The chain links TRBV4-1 to TRBJ2-7; no definite D call. V lost 8 bases to trimming and J lost 3 bases, with 14 bases between them. The CDR3 spans 13 residues. CDR1 and CDR2 from the germline V gene are MGHRA and YSYEKL. In DNA, the CDR3 is TGCGCCAGCTCCTATGACCTGAACTACGAGCAGTACTTC. Its protein product is CASSYDLNYEQYF.

J is TRBJ1-1 and V is TRBV5-8, with a tentative D call TRBD1 (5 bases). The CDR3 is made up of 12 amino acids. V lost 1 base and J 7 bases, leaving 8 bases between the germline ends. Germline lookup yields CDR1 SGHTS and CDR2 YDEGEE. CDR3 residues: CASSLKTVEAFF. CDR3 in DNA: TGTGCCAGCAGCTTGAAGACAGTTGAAGCTTTCTTT.

The chain couples TRBV28 to TRBJ1-5; a possible D gene is TRBD1 (5 bases). The germline V gene has CDR1 MDHEN and CDR2 SYDVKM. The V end lost 3 bases, the J end lost 7 bases, and 13 bases lay between the germline ends. This CDR3 has 14 residues. The CDR3 spells CASSLRAGNQPQHF. The CDR3 DNA is TGTGCCAGCAGTTTGAGGGCAGGGAACCAGCCCCAGCATTTT.

V usage is TRBV5-4 and J usage is TRBJ1-3; no clear D gene. V shed 1 base and J shed 0 bases, with 8 bases lying between them. Germline V gene data show CDR1 as SGHNT and CDR2 as YYREEE (reference sequence). The CDR3 has 15 residues. Here the CDR3 reads CASSLSTGSGNTIYF. As DNA, the CDR3 is TGTGCCAGCAGCTTGAGTACGGGCTCTGGAAACACCATATATTTT.

The chain has TRBV4-3 and TRBJ2-2; 11 positions match TRBD2. The CDR3 sequence is 18 residues long. With V trimmed by 1 base and J by 4 bases, 8 bases remained unmatched. Germline V gene sequence: CDR1 LGHNA, CDR2 YSLEER. The CDR3 sequence: CASSQGPSGGQTTGELFF. CDR3 DNA sequence: TGCGCCAGCAGCCAAGGGCCTAGCGGGGGGCAAACCACCGGGGAGCTGTTTTTT.